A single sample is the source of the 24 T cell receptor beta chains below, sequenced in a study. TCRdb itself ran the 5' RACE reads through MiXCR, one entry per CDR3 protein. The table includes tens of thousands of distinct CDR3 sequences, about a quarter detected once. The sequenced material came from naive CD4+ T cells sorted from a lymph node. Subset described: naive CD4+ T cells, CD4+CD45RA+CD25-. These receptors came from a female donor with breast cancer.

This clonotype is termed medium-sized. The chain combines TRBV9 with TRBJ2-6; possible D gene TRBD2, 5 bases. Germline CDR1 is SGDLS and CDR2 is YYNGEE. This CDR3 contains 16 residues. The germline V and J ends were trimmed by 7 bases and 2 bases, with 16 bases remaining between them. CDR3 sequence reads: CASCKSPGAGANVLTF. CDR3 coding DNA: TGTGCCAGCTGTAAATCCCCCGGGGCTGGGGCCAACGTCCTGACTTTC.

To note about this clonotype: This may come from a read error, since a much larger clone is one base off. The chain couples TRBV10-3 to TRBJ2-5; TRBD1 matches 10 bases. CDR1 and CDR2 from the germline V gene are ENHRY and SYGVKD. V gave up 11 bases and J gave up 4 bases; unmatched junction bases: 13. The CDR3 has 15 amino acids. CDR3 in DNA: TGTGCCGCCGCGGAGTGGACAGGGGGGGGAGAGACCCAGTACTTC. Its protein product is CAAAEWTGGGETQYF.

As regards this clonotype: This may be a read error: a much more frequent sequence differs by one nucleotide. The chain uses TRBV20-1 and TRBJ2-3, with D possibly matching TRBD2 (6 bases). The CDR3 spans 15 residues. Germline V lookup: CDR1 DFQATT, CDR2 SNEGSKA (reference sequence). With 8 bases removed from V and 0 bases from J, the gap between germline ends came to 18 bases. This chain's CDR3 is CSTPLGGRSTDTQYF. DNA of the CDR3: TGCAGTACTCCCCTTGGGGGGAGAAGCACAGATACGCAGTATTTT.

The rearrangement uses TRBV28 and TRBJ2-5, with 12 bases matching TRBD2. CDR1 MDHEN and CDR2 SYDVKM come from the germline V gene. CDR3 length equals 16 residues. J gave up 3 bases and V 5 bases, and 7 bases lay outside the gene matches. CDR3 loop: CASSRGTSGLKETQYF. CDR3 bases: TGTGCCAGCAGTCGGGGGACTAGCGGGTTGAAAGAGACCCAGTACTTC.

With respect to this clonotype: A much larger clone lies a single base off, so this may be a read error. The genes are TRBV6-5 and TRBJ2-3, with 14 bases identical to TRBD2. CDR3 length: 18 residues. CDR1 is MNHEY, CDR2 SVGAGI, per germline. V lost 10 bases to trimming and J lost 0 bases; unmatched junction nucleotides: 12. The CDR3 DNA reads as TGTGCCAACAGCCCTCGGACTAGCGGGAGGCGGAGCACAGATACGCAGTATTTT. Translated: CANSPRTSGRRSTDTQYF.

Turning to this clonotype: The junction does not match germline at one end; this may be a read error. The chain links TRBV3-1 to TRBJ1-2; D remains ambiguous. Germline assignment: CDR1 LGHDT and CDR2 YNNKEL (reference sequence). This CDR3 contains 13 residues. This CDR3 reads CASSRAFNHGYTF. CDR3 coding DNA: TGTGCCAGCAGCCGTGCGTTTAACCATGGCTACACCTTC.

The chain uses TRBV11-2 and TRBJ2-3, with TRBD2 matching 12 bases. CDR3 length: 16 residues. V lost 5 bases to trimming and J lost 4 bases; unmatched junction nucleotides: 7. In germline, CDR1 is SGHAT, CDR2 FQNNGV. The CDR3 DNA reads TGTGCCAGCAGCACCCGACTAGCGGGAGCTCCAGATACGCAGTATTTT. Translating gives CASSTRLAGAPDTQYF.

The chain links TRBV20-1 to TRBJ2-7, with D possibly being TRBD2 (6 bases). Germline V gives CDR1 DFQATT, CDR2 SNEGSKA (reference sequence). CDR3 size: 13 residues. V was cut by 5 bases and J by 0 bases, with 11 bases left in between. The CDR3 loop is CSAYSGSSYEQYF. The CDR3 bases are TGCAGTGCTTATAGCGGTAGCTCCTACGAGCAGTACTTC.

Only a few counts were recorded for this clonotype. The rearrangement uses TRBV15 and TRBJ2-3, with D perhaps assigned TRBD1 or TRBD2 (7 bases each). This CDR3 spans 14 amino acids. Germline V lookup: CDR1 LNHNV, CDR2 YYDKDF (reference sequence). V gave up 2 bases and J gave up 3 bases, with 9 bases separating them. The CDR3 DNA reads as TGTGCCACCAGCAGACAGGGGGGGACAGATACGCAGTATTTT. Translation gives CATSRQGGTDTQYF.

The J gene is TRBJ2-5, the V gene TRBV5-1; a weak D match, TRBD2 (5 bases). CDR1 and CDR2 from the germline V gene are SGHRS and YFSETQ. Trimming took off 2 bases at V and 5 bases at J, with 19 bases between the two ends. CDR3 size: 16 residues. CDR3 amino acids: CASSFERVGFGETQYF. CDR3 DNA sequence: TGCGCCAGCAGCTTTGAGAGGGTCGGTTTTGGGGAGACCCAGTACTTC.

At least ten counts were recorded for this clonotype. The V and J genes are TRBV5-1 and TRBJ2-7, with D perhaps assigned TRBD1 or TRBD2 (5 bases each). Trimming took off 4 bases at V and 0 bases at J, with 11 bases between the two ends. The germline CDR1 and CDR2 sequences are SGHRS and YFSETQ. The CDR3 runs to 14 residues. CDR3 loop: CASSPLGTSYEQYF. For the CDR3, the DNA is TGCGCCAGCAGCCCCTTGGGGACCTCCTACGAGCAGTACTTC.

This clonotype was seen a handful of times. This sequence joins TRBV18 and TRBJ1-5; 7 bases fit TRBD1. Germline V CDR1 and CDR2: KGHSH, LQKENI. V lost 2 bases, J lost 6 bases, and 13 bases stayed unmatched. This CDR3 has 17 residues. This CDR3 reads CASSPARPGGYGQPQHF. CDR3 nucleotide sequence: TGTGCCAGCTCACCAGCCCGGCCAGGGGGATACGGTCAGCCCCAGCATTTT.

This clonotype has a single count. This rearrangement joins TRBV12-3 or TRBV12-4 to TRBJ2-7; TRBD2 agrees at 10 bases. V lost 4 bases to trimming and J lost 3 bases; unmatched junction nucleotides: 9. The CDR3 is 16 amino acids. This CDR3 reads CASSSPLAGVGYEQYF. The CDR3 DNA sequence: TGTGCCAGCAGTTCCCCCCTAGCGGGAGTAGGCTACGAGCAGTACTTC.

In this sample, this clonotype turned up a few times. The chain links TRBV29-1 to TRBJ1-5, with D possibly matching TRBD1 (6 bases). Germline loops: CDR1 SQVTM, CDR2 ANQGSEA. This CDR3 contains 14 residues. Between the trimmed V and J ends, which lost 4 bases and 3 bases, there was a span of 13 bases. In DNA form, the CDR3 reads TGCAGCGTTGGTTCGGACAGCCTCAATCAGCCCCAGCATTTT. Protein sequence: CSVGSDSLNQPQHF.

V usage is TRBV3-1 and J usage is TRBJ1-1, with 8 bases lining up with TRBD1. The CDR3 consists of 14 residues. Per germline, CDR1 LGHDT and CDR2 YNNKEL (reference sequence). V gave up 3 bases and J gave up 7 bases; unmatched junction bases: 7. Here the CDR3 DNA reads TGTGCCAGCAGCCAGATGACAGGGGTTGGTGAAGCTTTCTTT. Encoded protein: CASSQMTGVGEAFF.

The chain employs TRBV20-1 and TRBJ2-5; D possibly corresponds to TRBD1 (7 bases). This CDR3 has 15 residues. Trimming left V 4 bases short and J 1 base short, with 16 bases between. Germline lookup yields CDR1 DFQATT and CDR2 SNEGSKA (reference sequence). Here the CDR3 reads CSAKGGRGSQETQYF. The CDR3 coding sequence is TGCAGTGCTAAGGGGGGCAGGGGGTCCCAAGAGACCCAGTACTTC.

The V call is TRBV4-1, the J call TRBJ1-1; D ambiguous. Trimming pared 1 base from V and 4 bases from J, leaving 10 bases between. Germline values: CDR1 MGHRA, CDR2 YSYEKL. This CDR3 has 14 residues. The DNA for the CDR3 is TGCGCCAGCAGCCAAGTGTCGGTGGGCACTGAAGCTTTCTTT. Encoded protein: CASSQVSVGTEAFF.

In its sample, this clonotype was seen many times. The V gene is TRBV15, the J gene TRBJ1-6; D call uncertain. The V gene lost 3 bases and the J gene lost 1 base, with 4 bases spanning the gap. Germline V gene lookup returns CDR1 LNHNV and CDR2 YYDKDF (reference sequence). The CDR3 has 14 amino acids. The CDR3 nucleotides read TGTGCCACCAGCAGGGCTTCCTATAATTCACCCCTCCACTTT. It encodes CATSRASYNSPLHF.

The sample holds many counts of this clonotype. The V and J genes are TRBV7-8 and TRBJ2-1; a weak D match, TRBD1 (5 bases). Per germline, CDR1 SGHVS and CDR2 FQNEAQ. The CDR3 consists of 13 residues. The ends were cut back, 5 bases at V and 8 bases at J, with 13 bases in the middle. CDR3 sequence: CASSPGFGDEQFF. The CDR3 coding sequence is TGTGCCAGCAGCCCAGGGTTCGGCGATGAGCAGTTCTTC.

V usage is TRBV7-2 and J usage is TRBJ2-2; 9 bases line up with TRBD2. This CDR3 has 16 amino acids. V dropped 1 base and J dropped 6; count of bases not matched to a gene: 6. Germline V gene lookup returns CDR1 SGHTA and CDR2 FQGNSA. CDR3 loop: CASSLGGLAFAGELFF. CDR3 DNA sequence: TGTGCCAGCAGCTTAGGGGGACTAGCATTCGCCGGGGAGCTGTTTTTT.

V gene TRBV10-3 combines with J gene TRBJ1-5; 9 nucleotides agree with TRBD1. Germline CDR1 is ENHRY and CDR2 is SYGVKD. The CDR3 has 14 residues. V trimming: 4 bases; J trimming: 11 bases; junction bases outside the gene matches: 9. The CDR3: CAISGTGDLNTQHF. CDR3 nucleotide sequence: TGTGCCATCAGTGGGACAGGGGACCTAAATACCCAGCATTTT.

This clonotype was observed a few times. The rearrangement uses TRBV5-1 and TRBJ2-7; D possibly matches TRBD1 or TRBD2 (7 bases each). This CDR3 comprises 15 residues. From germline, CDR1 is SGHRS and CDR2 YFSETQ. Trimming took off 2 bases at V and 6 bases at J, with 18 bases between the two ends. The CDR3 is CASSLGGAGVIEQYF. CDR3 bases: TGCGCCAGCAGCTTAGGGGGCGCGGGGGTTATCGAGCAGTACTTC.

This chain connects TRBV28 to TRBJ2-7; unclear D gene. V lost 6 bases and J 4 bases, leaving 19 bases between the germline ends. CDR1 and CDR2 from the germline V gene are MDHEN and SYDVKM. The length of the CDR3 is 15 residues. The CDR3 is CASRPLRPGEYEQYF. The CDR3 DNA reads TGTGCCAGCAGGCCTTTAAGACCGGGCGAGTACGAGCAGTACTTC.

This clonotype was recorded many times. The CDR3 bases are TGTGCCAGCAGCTCCACCGCGACAGGCGCAGATACGCAGTATTTT. This encodes CASSSTATGADTQYF. V usage is TRBV7-3 and J usage is TRBJ2-3; perhaps TRBD1 as D (6 bases). Trimming shortened V by 4 bases and J by 4 bases, and 15 bases separated the two germline ends. CDR3 length equals 15 residues. Germline V lookup: CDR1 SGHTA, CDR2 FQGTGA.